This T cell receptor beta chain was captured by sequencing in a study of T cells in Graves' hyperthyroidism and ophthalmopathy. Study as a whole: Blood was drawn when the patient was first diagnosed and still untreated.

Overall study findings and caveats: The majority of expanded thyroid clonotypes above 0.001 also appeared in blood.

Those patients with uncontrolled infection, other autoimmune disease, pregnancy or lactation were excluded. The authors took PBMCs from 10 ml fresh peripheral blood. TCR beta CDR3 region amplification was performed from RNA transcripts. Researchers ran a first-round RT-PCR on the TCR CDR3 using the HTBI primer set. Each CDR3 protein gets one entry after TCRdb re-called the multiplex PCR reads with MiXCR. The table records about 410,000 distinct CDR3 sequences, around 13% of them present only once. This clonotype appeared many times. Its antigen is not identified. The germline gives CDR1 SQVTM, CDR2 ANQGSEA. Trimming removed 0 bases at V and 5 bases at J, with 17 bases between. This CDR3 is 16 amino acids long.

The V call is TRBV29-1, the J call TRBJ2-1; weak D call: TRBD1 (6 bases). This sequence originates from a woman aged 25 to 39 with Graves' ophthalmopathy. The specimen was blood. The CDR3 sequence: CSVEEWGTKGDNEQFF. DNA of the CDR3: TGCAGCGTTGAAGAGTGGGGCACGAAGGGGGACAATGAGCAGTTCTTC.